The source of this T cell receptor beta chain is a study of blood T cells in healthy people across ages. Then a second PCR, running roughly 7 to 11 cycles, was carried out with a sample-barcoded 5' primer and a J-beta primer mix. Every cDNA was tagged by a template-switch adaptor with 12 random nucleotides. TCRdb used MiXCR to reprocess the 5' RACE reads, holding one entry per CDR3 protein. The sample contains about 1,500,000 distinct CDR3 sequences, roughly 27% of which appear only once. A word on this clonotype: The antigen is unknown.

Germline values: CDR1 DFQATT, CDR2 SNEGSKA (reference sequence). CDR3 length: 16 amino acids. The V end lost 5 bases, the J end lost 4 bases, and 23 bases lay between the germline ends. Whole-study results and caveats: It was not possible, with unsorted PBMCs, to conclusively compare naive and antigen-experienced cells.

The sequence was obtained from a woman in her twenties or thirties in good health. This chain connects TRBV20-1 to TRBJ1-2; perhaps TRBD1 as D (6 bases). Source material: blood. The CDR3 reads CSAGAPAGALVYGYTF. The CDR3 DNA reads as TGCAGTGCTGGCGCCCCCGCAGGGGCACTAGTCTATGGCTACACCTTC.